This T cell receptor beta chain was sequenced in a study of T cell repertoires in ileal Crohn's disease. About the research overall: Operated complications were stricturing disease (61%) and penetrating disease (approximately 39%). About half received postoperative treatment, some 11 with thiopurines and 15 to 20 anti-TNF.

The germline V gene encodes CDR1 SGDLS and CDR2 YYNGEE. This CDR3 is 15 amino acids long. The J segment lost 10 bases and the V segment lost 0 bases, leaving 12 bases of the junction unmatched. Regarding this clone: What it binds is unknown.

Study results and caveats: Every patient over 26.8% clonality showed endoscopic recurrence.

Roughly 500 nanograms of biopsy DNA per sample underwent TCRB immunosequencing. Assay used: immunoSEQ multiplex PCR; TCRdb lists only in-frame clones, some missing. Of approximately 7,000 clones listed, 70% are singletons. The sample consisted of ileal tissue. The receptor was derived from an adult with Crohn's disease. The chain uses TRBV9 and TRBJ1-1; 7 bases align to TRBD1. CDR3 sequence (DNA): TGTGCCAGCAGCGTAGGCAGGGGGTCTATTGGCGCAGCTTTCTTT. Translating gives CASSVGRGSIGAAFF.